These 27 T cell receptor beta chains came from one sample sequenced in a study of blood T cells in healthy people across ages (dated by TCRdb to between 2015 and 2016). Receptors were amplified or captured by 5' RACE. These reads were obtained on an Illumina HiSeq 2500. A second PCR of about 7 to 12 cycles was performed with a sample-barcoded 5' primer and a J-beta primer mix. TCRdb cleaned the public reads at Q25 with fastp, built clones with MiXCR and kept in-frame beta chains. Every CDR3 protein is listed once, alongside the most common genes and DNA of its rows. This sample gives about 830,000 distinct CDR3 sequences in total; roughly 64% of them show up just once. 22% of the sample rests with the top ten. The specimen was blood. These receptors were taken from a man under 40 in good health.

The table lists this clonotype with a few counts. The rearrangement joins TRBV20-1 to TRBJ1-5, with D uncertain. The CDR3 loop spans 14 amino acids. Germline V lookup: CDR1 DFQATT, CDR2 SNEGSKA (reference sequence). The V end lost 0 bases, the J end lost 4 bases, and 10 bases lay between the germline ends. CDR3 region: CSARDPLGNQPQHF. CDR3 DNA: TGCAGTGCTAGAGATCCGCTGGGAAATCAGCCCCAGCATTTT.

Only a few counts were recorded for this clonotype. The CDR3 loop reads CASSPKGGQHRAGYTF. The CDR3 region has the DNA TGTGCCAGCAGCCCAAAAGGGGGACAGCACCGGGCTGGCTACACCTTC. This rearrangement joins TRBV7-2 to TRBJ1-2, with 7 bases aligning to TRBD1. From germline, CDR1 is SGHTA and CDR2 FQGNSA. This CDR3 has 16 residues. V shed 5 bases, J shed 7 bases, and the junction held 16 bases outside the gene matches.

This clonotype was seen just once. This chain connects TRBV5-1 to TRBJ2-7; D is unresolved. V was clipped by 0 bases and J by 5 bases, with 9 bases between them. Germline V gene lookup returns CDR1 SGHRS and CDR2 YFSETQ. The CDR3 is made up of 13 amino acids. The CDR3 here is CASSLGRANEQYF. CDR3 nucleotide sequence: TGCGCCAGCAGCTTGGGGAGAGCTAACGAGCAGTACTTC. The whole variable domain, remainder taken from reference TRBV5-1 and TRBJ2-7, is KAGVTQTPRYLIKTRGQQVTLSCSPISGHRSVSWYQQTPGQGLQFLFEYFSETQRNKGNFPGRFSGRQFSNSRSEMNVSTLELGDSALYLCASSLGRANEQYFGPGTRLTVT.

The genes are TRBV4-2 and TRBJ2-7; the D gene is possibly TRBD2 (6 bases). Germline assignment: CDR1 LGHNA and CDR2 YNFKEQ. V lost 0 bases to trimming and J lost 1 base, with 10 bases between them. The CDR3 consists of 15 residues. The CDR3 here is CASSQELDYSYEQYF. The CDR3 nucleotides read TGTGCCAGCAGCCAAGAGTTGGACTATTCCTACGAGCAGTACTTC.

The chain uses TRBV12-3 or TRBV12-4 and TRBJ2-5; 7 bases map to TRBD1. The CDR3 contains 17 residues. After removal of 3 bases from V and 2 bases from J, the junction contained 12 bases not matched to a gene. The CDR3 nucleotides read TGTGCCAGCAGTTTTGGTTCAGGGGGTGTAGGGCAAGAGACCCAGTACTTC. It translates to CASSFGSGGVGQETQYF.

The genes are TRBV27 and TRBJ1-2, with D unresolved. The V gene lost 7 bases and the J gene lost 6 bases, with 15 bases spanning the gap. Germline lookup yields CDR1 MNHEY and CDR2 SMNVEV (reference sequence). The CDR3 totals 13 residues. The CDR3 is CASKELMADGYTF. Here the CDR3 DNA reads TGTGCCAGCAAGGAGCTCATGGCAGATGGCTACACCTTC.

This chain links TRBV5-1 with TRBJ2-1, with 7 bases lining up with TRBD2. Germline lookup yields CDR1 SGHRS and CDR2 YFSETQ. There are 15 residues in the CDR3. J was trimmed by 8 bases and V by 6 bases; bases with no gene match: 14. The CDR3 region has the DNA TGCGCCAGCAAGATTAGCGGGCAGGAGACCGATGAGCAGTTCTTC. Amino acids: CASKISGQETDEQFF. The full variable domain, with the rest looked up from reference TRBV5-1 and TRBJ2-1, is KAGVTQTPRYLIKTRGQQVTLSCSPISGHRSVSWYQQTPGQGLQFLFEYFSETQRNKGNFPGRFSGRQFSNSRSEMNVSTLELGDSALYLCASKISGQETDEQFFGPGTRLTVL.

This clonotype was found a few times. The DNA of the CDR3 is TGTGCCAGCAGTTACGAGGGTGGGGCTAACTATGGCTACACCTTC. Its translation: CASSYEGGANYGYTF. The chain has TRBV6-5 and TRBJ1-2; D remains unclear. This CDR3 has 15 amino acids. From germline, CDR1 is MNHEY and CDR2 SVGAGI. Trimming took off 2 bases at V and 0 bases at J, with 10 bases between the two ends.

This sequence joins TRBV20-1 and TRBJ2-3, with 9 nucleotides matching TRBD2. The V gene end was trimmed by 0 bases and the J gene end by 6 bases; junction bases not matched to a gene: 4. The CDR3 has 14 amino acids. CDR1 DFQATT and CDR2 SNEGSKA come from the germline V gene (reference sequence). The CDR3 DNA reads TGCAGTGCTAGAGATAGGCTAGCGGGGGATACGCAGTATTTT. It translates to CSARDRLAGDTQYF.

The gene calls are TRBV12-3 or TRBV12-4 and TRBJ2-4; the match to TRBD1 covers 9 bases. The J call may be faulty, since TRBJ2-7 better matches the DNA end. This CDR3 is built from 18 residues. The CDR3 reads CASSLLVNLGTGLNEQYF. In DNA, the CDR3 is TGTGCCAGCAGTTTACTAGTGAATCTAGGGACAGGGTTGAACGAGCAGTACTTC.

The chain recombines TRBV29-1 with TRBJ2-7; D may be TRBD1 (6 bases). The germline gives CDR1 SQVTM, CDR2 ANQGSEA. This CDR3 is 11 amino acids long. The V and J ends lost 6 bases and 3 bases respectively, with 9 bases between them. CDR3 nucleotide sequence: TGCAGCGTACAGGGAAACTACGAGCAGTACTTC. It specifies CSVQGNYEQYF.

The V and J genes are TRBV20-1 and TRBJ2-5, with D hard to call. The V end was cut by 1 base, the J end by 5 bases, with 17 bases between. Looked up from germline, CDR1 is DFQATT and CDR2 is SNEGSKA (reference sequence). CDR3 size: 15 residues. The CDR3 protein is CSARGVYLDLETQYF. As DNA, the CDR3 is TGCAGTGCTAGAGGGGTGTACTTGGATCTGGAGACCCAGTACTTC.

This clonotype has only a few counts. The chain links TRBV10-3 to TRBJ1-1; D gene ambiguous. The germline CDR1 and CDR2 sequences are ENHRY and SYGVKD. The V end was cut by 1 base, the J end by 6 bases, with 12 bases between. CDR3 length equals 14 residues. CDR3 nucleotides: TGTGCCATCAGTGAGTACGAAGGACCCGCTGAAGCTTTCTTT. Its protein product is CAISEYEGPAEAFF.

The chain couples TRBV11-2 to TRBJ2-3; possible D gene TRBD1, 6 bases. This CDR3 has 18 amino acids. CDR1 and CDR2 from the germline V gene are SGHAT and FQNNGV. V shed 4 bases and J shed 10 bases, with 30 bases lying between them. CDR3 bases: TGTGCCAGCAGCTCTAAGGGGGTGGGGGCCATGGGCCTTTTTCCGCAGTATTTT. Amino acids: CASSSKGVGAMGLFPQYF.

The chain has TRBV9 and TRBJ2-3, with 9 nucleotides matching TRBD2. V lost 4 bases and J lost 7; bases outside the gene matches: 10. The germline V gene has CDR1 SGDLS and CDR2 YYNGEE. This CDR3 is built from 15 residues. CDR3 DNA sequence: TGTGCCAGCAGCCTTAATATAGCGGGGGAAAATACGCAGTATTTT. Protein: CASSLNIAGENTQYF.

This clonotype occurred once. This chain joins TRBV2 and TRBJ2-7; D possibly corresponds to TRBD2 (5 bases). Matching the DNA end better, TRBJ2-5 makes the J call doubtful. The germline gives CDR1 SNHLY, CDR2 FYNNEI. The CDR3 extends over 15 amino acids. CDR3 sequence reads: CASSEQRYASGTQYF. CDR3 nucleotides: TGTGCCAGCAGTGAACAGCGGTACGCCTCGGGGACCCAGTACTTC.

V and J are TRBV2 and TRBJ2-5; no firm D call. The ends were cut back, 10 bases at V and 3 bases at J, with 15 bases in the middle. Per the germline V gene, CDR1 is SNHLY and CDR2 is FYNNEI. There are 13 residues in the CDR3. CDR3 in DNA: TGTGCCACCTCCAGTAGGAGTGAAGAGACCCAGTACTTC. Amino acids: CATSSRSEETQYF.

This clonotype occurred a few times. The gene calls are TRBV20-1 and TRBJ2-7, with 9 nucleotides matching TRBD2. The V gene's germline CDR1 is DFQATT and CDR2 SNEGSKA (reference sequence). There are 15 residues in the CDR3. The ends lost 7 bases at V and 5 bases at J; junction bases unmatched: 15. CDR3 DNA: TGCAGTGTGCTAGCTGCCGGGACTAGCTGGGACGAGCAGTACTTC. Its translation: CSVLAAGTSWDEQYF.

The V and J genes are TRBV20-1 and TRBJ2-3; D gene uncertain. This CDR3 has 12 amino acids. V was clipped by 6 bases and J by 4 bases, with 11 bases between them. The germline V gene encodes CDR1 DFQATT and CDR2 SNEGSKA (reference sequence). This CDR3 is CSARLLPDTQYF. The DNA for the CDR3 is TGCAGTGCCCGACTCCTTCCAGATACGCAGTATTTT.

This clonotype was detected only once. This chain uses TRBV3-1 with TRBJ1-2; a possible D gene is TRBD1 (6 bases). The CDR3 contains 14 residues. Trimming left V 2 bases short and J 7 bases short, with 14 bases between. Germline V gene sequence: CDR1 LGHDT, CDR2 YNNKEL (reference sequence). The CDR3 protein is CASSQMSRGAGYTF. DNA of the CDR3: TGTGCCAGCAGCCAAATGTCCAGGGGAGCTGGCTACACCTTC.

This chain links TRBV29-1 with TRBJ2-3; possible D gene TRBD1, 6 bases. In germline, CDR1 is SQVTM, CDR2 ANQGSEA. V shed 4 bases and J shed 2 bases, with 19 bases lying between them. This CDR3 is built from 16 residues. The CDR3 DNA reads as TGCAGCGTTGTGCCTCGCCGGGACAAGTTCACAGATACGCAGTATTTT. Protein sequence: CSVVPRRDKFTDTQYF.

This clonotype was seen a handful of times. This chain joins TRBV3-1 and TRBJ2-1, with D perhaps TRBD2 (6 bases). This CDR3 has 15 amino acids. CDR1 LGHDT and CDR2 YNNKEL come from the germline V gene (reference sequence). V lost 0 bases, J lost 9 bases, and 15 bases lay in between. The CDR3 sequence is CASSQDRALRGEQFF. In DNA form, the CDR3 reads TGTGCCAGCAGCCAAGATCGGGCTTTGCGGGGTGAGCAGTTCTTC.

This clonotype was counted only a few times. This sequence joins TRBV5-1 and TRBJ2-5; D possibly corresponds to TRBD2 (6 bases). This CDR3 comprises 17 residues. Germline CDR1 and CDR2: SGHRS and YFSETQ. V dropped 2 bases and J dropped 3 bases, with 20 bases sitting between them. The CDR3 here is CASSFTPVGGFEETQYF. For the CDR3, the DNA is TGCGCCAGCAGCTTTACCCCCGTTGGAGGGTTCGAAGAGACCCAGTACTTC.

V usage is TRBV7-9 and J usage is TRBJ2-1, with 7 positions matching TRBD2. V trimming: 5 bases; J trimming: 7 bases; junction bases outside the gene matches: 14. The CDR3 consists of 16 residues. CDR1 and CDR2 from the germline V gene are SEHNR and FQNEAQ (reference sequence). This CDR3 is CASSTRTSLGHNEQFF. The CDR3 DNA reads as TGTGCCAGCAGCACTAGGACTAGTCTAGGTCATAATGAGCAGTTCTTC.

About this clonotype itself: A much more abundant neighbour one base away suggests this may be a read error. The rearrangement joins TRBV4-2 to TRBJ2-7; the D gene is possibly TRBD2 (6 bases). Trimming left V 5 bases short and J 5 bases short, with 16 bases between. The CDR3 loop spans 14 amino acids. CDR1 is LGHNA and CDR2 is YNFKEQ in the germline V gene. The CDR3 here is CASSSGAGSHEQYF. The CDR3 DNA is TGTGCCAGCAGCTCGGGAGCAGGGTCCCACGAGCAGTACTTC.

The chain uses TRBV20-1 and TRBJ1-2, with D tentatively TRBD1 (5 bases). V lost 5 bases and J 4 bases, leaving 17 bases between the germline ends. CDR3 length: 14 residues. Germline assignment: CDR1 DFQATT and CDR2 SNEGSKA (reference sequence). In DNA, the CDR3 is TGCAGTGCTTCAGACCCCCGGGGCTTCTATGGCTACACCTTC. This gives the protein CSASDPRGFYGYTF.

The chain is built from TRBV9 and TRBJ2-1; TRBD2 is a possible D gene (6 bases). This CDR3 spans 15 amino acids. Trimming pared 4 bases from V and 5 bases from J, leaving 16 bases between. Germline values: CDR1 SGDLS, CDR2 YYNGEE. The CDR3: CASSTQRAGDNEQFF. In DNA, the CDR3 is TGTGCCAGCAGCACACAGCGGGCTGGGGACAATGAGCAGTTCTTC.